This entry concerns a single T cell receptor beta chain. The PCR was carried out with 60 Vbeta primers and 13 Jbeta primers. Sequencing was performed with immunoSEQ multiplex PCR; in TCRdb, only in-frame clones are kept and a portion is missing. This sample carries roughly 180,000 clones, almost 85% of them seen once, and the ten largest clones take more than 0.85%. Trimming removed 3 bases from V and 0 bases from J; junction bases left unmatched: 6. The CDR3 is made up of 18 amino acids. CDR1 LNHDA and CDR2 SQIVND come from the germline V gene (reference sequence). The data stem from a study of cytomegalovirus exposure and HLA in healthy donors.

This TCR derives from a man younger than 40 in good health and CMV-seronegative. What was sequenced was PBMCs. The chain is built from TRBV19 and TRBJ2-6; 9 bases line up with TRBD1. For the CDR3, the DNA is TGTGCCAGTAGTATTCGGGACAGGGCATTCTCTGGGGCCAACGTCCTGACTTTC. Translating gives CASSIRDRAFSGANVLTF.